Listed below are T cell receptor beta chains from one sample, sequenced in a study of CD8 T cells in Susac syndrome. Each CDR3 protein is one row after TCRdb ran MiXCR on the immunoSEQ multiplex PCR reads. The sample has about 300,000 distinct CDR3 sequences; roughly 85% are singletons. The sample consisted of CD8+ T cells from PBMCs. The origin of the receptors is a human donor with multiple sclerosis. Both conserved end residues are part of each CDR3. A D gene is named only where the DNA matches it firmly. Size values are once, few and many counts, or a class for expanded clones, and some rows have none.

-,TRBV6-1,TRBD2,TRBJ2-1,CASTGGPYNEQFF,TGTGCCAGCACGGGGGGGCCATACAATGAGCAGTTCTTC
-,TRBV20-1,-,TRBJ1-1,CSARDEVGPYTEAFF,TGCAGTGCTAGAGATGAGGTGGGTCCGTACACTGAAGCTTTCTTT
-,TRBV7-9,-,TRBJ1-1,CASSLGYRSMDTEAFF,TGTGCCAGCAGCTTGGGTTACAGGTCTATGGACACTGAAGCTTTCTTT
-,TRBV7-9,TRBD2,TRBJ2-1,CASSFRVRGRRSNEQFF,TGTGCCAGCAGTTTTCGTGTTCGCGGGAGAAGGTCCAATGAGCAGTTCTTC
-,TRBV9,TRBD2,TRBJ2-6,CASSAGLAVMSSGANVLTF,TGTGCCAGCAGCGCCGGACTAGCGGTGATGAGCTCTGGGGCCAACGTCCTGACTTTC
-,TRBV19,-,TRBJ2-1,CASSIVSDEQFF,TGTGCCAGTAGTATAGTAAGCGATGAGCAGTTCTTC
once,TRBV30,TRBD1,TRBJ1-5,CAWSEKGAGQPQHF,TGTGCCTGGAGTGAAAAGGGGGCCGGTCAGCCCCAGCATTTT
-,TRBV24-1,TRBD2,TRBJ2-1,CATSDSRLAGGHRYFDEQFF,TGTGCCACCAGTGATTCGAGACTAGCGGGAGGCCATAGATATTTTGATGAGCAGTTCTTC
-,TRBV27,-,TRBJ2-7,CASSDRPSTYEQYF,TGTGCCAGCAGCGACAGGCCTAGCACCTACGAGCAGTACTTC
-,TRBV23-1,TRBD1,TRBJ1-1,CASSRYAGQGPYEDTEAFF,TGCGCCAGCAGCCGCTATGCCGGACAGGGGCCGTATGAGGACACTGAAGCTTTCTTT
-,TRBV7-9,-,TRBJ1-3,CASSLAEGFSSGNTIYF,TGTGCCAGCAGCTTAGCGGAGGGGTTCAGCTCTGGAAACACCATATATTTT
-,TRBV4-1,-,TRBJ1-4,CASSQGGGATNEKLFF,TGCGCCAGCAGCCAAGGCGGAGGCGCAACTAATGAAAAACTGTTTTTT
-,TRBV4-3,TRBD2,TRBJ2-1,CASSQAPFPGGLPISKFF,TGCGCCAGCAGCCAAGCCCCCTTTCCGGGAGGTCTCCCGATTTCTAAGTTCTTC
-,TRBV19,-,TRBJ2-7,CASSIEAASSPYEQYF,TGTGCCAGTAGTATAGAGGCCGCCAGCAGCCCCTACGAGCAGTACTTC
-,TRBV29-1,-,TRBJ2-3,CSVGLANTDTQYF,TGCAGCGTTGGCCTAGCTAACACAGATACGCAGTATTTT
-,TRBV7-9,-,TRBJ2-7,CASSLTPVPYEQYF,TGTGCCAGCAGCTTAACCCCGGTGCCCTACGAGCAGTACTTC
-,TRBV6-2/TRBV6-3,-,TRBJ2-2,CASSYQRQRELFF,TGTGCCAGCAGTTATCAAAGGCAGAGGGAGCTGTTTTTT
-,TRBV19,-,TRBJ1-2,CATEGGYGYTF,TGTGCCACCGAAGGAGGTTATGGCTACACCTTC
-,TRBV7-9,-,TRBJ2-2,CASSSGVTGELFF,TGTGCCAGCAGCTCCGGGGTCACCGGGGAGCTGTTTTTT
-,TRBV6-5,-,TRBJ1-2,CASSEDRLSGYTF,TGTGCCAGCAGTGAAGACAGATTAAGTGGCTACACCTTC
-,TRBV7-2,-,TRBJ2-1,CASSLVNTEQFF,TGTGCCAGCAGCTTAGTGAACACTGAGCAGTTCTTC
-,TRBV27,TRBD1,TRBJ2-1,CASSLSAGGPNEQFF,TGTGCCAGCAGTTTATCGGCAGGGGGCCCGAATGAGCAGTTCTTC
-,TRBV5-4,TRBD2,TRBJ2-7,CASSLDAGGTDEQYF,TGTGCCAGCAGCTTGGACGCGGGAGGGACAGACGAGCAGTACTTC
-,TRBV29-1,-,TRBJ2-3,CSVETGGTDTQYF,TGCAGCGTTGAGACCGGCGGCACAGATACGCAGTATTTT
once,TRBV27,-,TRBJ2-5,CASSLFGGPQETQYF,TGTGCCAGCAGTTTATTCGGGGGGCCACAAGAGACCCAGTACTTC